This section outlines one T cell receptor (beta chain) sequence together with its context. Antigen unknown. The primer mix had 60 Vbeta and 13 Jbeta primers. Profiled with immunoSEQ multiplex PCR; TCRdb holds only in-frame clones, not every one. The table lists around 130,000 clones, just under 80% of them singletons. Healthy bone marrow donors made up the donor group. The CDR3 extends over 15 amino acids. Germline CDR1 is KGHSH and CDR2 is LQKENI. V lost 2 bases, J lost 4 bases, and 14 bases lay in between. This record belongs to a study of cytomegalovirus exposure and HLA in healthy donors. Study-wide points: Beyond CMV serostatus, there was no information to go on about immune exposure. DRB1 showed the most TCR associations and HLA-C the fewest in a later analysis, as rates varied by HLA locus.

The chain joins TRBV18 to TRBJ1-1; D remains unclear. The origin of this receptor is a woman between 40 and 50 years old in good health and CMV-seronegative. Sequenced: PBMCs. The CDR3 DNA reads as TGTGCCAGCTCACCATCCGAACAAACGGGCACTGAAGCTTTCTTT. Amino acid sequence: CASSPSEQTGTEAFF. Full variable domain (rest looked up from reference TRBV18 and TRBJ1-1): NAGVMQNPRHLVRRRGQEARLRCSPMKGHSHVYWYRQLPEEGLKFMVYLQKENIIDESGMPKERFSAEFPKEGPSILRIQQVVRGDSAAYFCASSPSEQTGTEAFFGQGTRLTVV.